This T cell receptor (beta chain) comes out of a study of cytomegalovirus exposure and HLA in healthy donors. General observations from the study: Earlier results showed most TCR beta V segments being productive about 87% or about 30% of the time. The Asian-associated ancestry cluster reportedly had fewer N-insertions than the approximately 650-donor mean in a later analysis. The authors later found HLA-associated TCR beta chains more clonally expanded than equally common others.

The CDR3 spans 17 residues. CDR1 LGHNA and CDR2 YNFKEQ come from the germline V gene. Trimming took 3 bases from V and 1 from J; bases not matched to a gene: 4. The PCR used 60 Vbeta and 13 Jbeta primers. Clones were read by immunoSEQ multiplex PCR, and TCRdb kept only the in-frame ones, dropping some. The data contain around 120,000 clones, about four fifths of them singletons. Among the donors, all were healthy bone marrow donors. Comments on this clone: Its target is unknown.

Sequenced input: PBMCs. This TCR derives from a man aged 18-30 years in good health and CMV-seronegative. The chain combines TRBV4-2 with TRBJ2-2, with 11 bases lining up with TRBD2. Written as DNA, the CDR3 is TGTGCCAGCAGCCATCCTAGCGGGGGGCGGAACACCGGGGAGCTGTTTTTT. Protein product: CASSHPSGGRNTGELFF.